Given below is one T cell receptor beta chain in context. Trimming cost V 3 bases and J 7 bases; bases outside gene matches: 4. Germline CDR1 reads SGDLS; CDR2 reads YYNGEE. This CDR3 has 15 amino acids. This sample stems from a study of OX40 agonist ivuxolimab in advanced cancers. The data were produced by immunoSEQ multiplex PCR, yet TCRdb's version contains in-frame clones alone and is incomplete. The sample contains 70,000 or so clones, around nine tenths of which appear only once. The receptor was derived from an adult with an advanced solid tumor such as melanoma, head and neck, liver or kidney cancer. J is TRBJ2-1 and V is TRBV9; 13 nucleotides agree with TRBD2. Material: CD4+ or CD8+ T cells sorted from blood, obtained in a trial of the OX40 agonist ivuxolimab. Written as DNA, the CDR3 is TGTGCCAGCAGCGGCGGACTAGCGGGAGCGAATGAGCAGTTCTTC. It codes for CASSGGLAGANEQFF.